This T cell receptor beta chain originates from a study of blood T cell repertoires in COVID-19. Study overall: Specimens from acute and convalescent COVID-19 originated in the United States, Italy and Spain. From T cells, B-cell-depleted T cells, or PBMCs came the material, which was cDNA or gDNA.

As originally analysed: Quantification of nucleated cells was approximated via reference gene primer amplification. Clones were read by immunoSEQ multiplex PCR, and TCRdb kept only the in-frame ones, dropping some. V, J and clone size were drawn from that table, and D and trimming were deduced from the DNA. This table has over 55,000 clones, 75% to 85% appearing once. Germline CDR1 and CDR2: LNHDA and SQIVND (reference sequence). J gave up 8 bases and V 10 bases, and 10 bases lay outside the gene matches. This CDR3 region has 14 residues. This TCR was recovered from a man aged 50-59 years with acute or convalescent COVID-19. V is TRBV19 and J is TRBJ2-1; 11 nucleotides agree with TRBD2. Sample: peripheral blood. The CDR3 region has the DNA TGTGCCATAAACACCGGGACTAGCGGCCATGAGCAGTTCTTC. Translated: CAINTGTSGHEQFF. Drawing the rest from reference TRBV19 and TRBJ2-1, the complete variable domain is DGGITQSPKYLFRKEGQNVTLSCEQNLNHDAMYWYRQDPGQGLRLIYYSQIVNDFQKGDIAEGYSVSREKKESFPLTVTSAQKNPTAFYLCAINTGTSGHEQFFGPGTRLTVL.